Below, 29 T cell receptor beta chains from the same sample are listed, as sequenced in a study of siplizumab effects on memory and regulatory T cells. Assay: immunoSEQ multiplex PCR; the TCRdb copy retains only in-frame clones and omits some. The data contain about 64,000 clones, approximately 96% of them singletons. Sequenced material: naive CD8+ T cells sorted from blood. The source is a human donor in good health.

The V gene is TRBV19, the J gene TRBJ1-1, with 8 bases matching TRBD1. V trimming: 7 bases; J trimming: 6 bases; junction bases outside the gene matches: 10. From germline, CDR1 is LNHDA and CDR2 SQIVND (reference sequence). CDR3 size: 14 residues. For the CDR3, the DNA is TGTGCCAGTACCGAAGACAGGGGTATAGCTGAAGCTTTCTTT. This codes for CASTEDRGIAEAFF.

The chain has TRBV7-3 and TRBJ1-4; D is possibly TRBD1 (5 bases). This CDR3 region has 13 residues. The ends were cut back, 5 bases at V and 8 bases at J, with 12 bases in the middle. The germline CDR1 and CDR2 sequences are SGHTA and FQGTGA. The CDR3 sequence: CASSDGRDEKLFF. Written as DNA, the CDR3 is TGTGCCAGCAGCGACGGCAGGGACGAAAAACTGTTTTTT.

This rearrangement joins TRBV4-3 to TRBJ2-7; D might be TRBD1 or TRBD2, each matching 5 bases. V shed 0 bases and J shed 3 bases, with 15 bases lying between them. This CDR3 has 16 residues. Germline V gene data show CDR1 as LGHNA and CDR2 as YSLEER. The chain's CDR3 is CASSQDLGEPFYEQYF. The CDR3 DNA is TGCGCCAGCAGCCAAGATTTGGGGGAACCATTCTACGAGCAGTACTTC.

V is TRBV6-1 and J is TRBJ2-7; D unclear. The V end lost 3 bases, the J end lost 4 bases, and 10 bases lay between the germline ends. This CDR3 is 13 amino acids long. In germline, CDR1 is MNHNS, CDR2 SASEGT. The CDR3, as DNA: TGTGCCAGCAGTGAGTGGCCTTCATACGAGCAGTACTTC. Protein product: CASSEWPSYEQYF.

The chain is built from TRBV6-6 and TRBJ1-1, with D possibly being TRBD1 (5 bases). The CDR3 runs 13 residues. Germline assignment: CDR1 MNHNY and CDR2 SVGAGI (reference sequence). Trimming took 2 bases from V and 7 from J, leaving 11 bases between them. The CDR3 protein is CASSYARGDEAFF. The CDR3 DNA is TGTGCCAGCAGTTACGCCCGGGGGGATGAAGCTTTCTTT.

The chain is built from TRBV2 and TRBJ2-3; unclear D gene. Germline V gene data show CDR1 as SNHLY and CDR2 as FYNNEI. This CDR3 contains 12 residues. V gave up 6 bases and J gave up 2 bases, with 6 bases separating them. Here the CDR3 reads CASRPPTDTQYF. The CDR3 coding sequence is TGTGCCAGCAGACCCCCCACAGATACGCAGTATTTT.

The genes are TRBV4-1 and TRBJ2-1, with no clear D. Trimming stripped 1 base from V and 4 bases from J, with 5 bases between. The CDR3 contains 13 residues. Germline V gene sequence: CDR1 MGHRA, CDR2 YSYEKL. The CDR3 nucleotides read TGCGCCAGCAGCCAAGGGATATACAATGAGCAGTTCTTC. This encodes CASSQGIYNEQFF.

This chain uses TRBV5-5 with TRBJ2-7; D not certain. Trimming shortened V by 0 bases and J by 2 bases, and 6 bases separated the two germline ends. CDR1 SGHKS and CDR2 YYEKEE come from the germline V gene (reference sequence). The CDR3 is made up of 13 amino acids. The CDR3 sequence: CASSLAVTYEQYF. DNA of the CDR3: TGTGCCAGCAGCTTGGCCGTTACCTACGAGCAGTACTTC.

This chain uses TRBV5-6 with TRBJ2-5, with 15 bases identical to TRBD2. Per germline, CDR1 SGHDT and CDR2 YYEEEE. There are 17 residues in the CDR3. The V gene end was trimmed by 4 bases and the J gene end by 2 bases; junction bases not matched to a gene: 6. The chain's CDR3 is CASSQDGTSGGQETQYF. In DNA form, the CDR3 reads TGTGCCAGCAGCCAGGATGGGACTAGCGGGGGGCAAGAGACCCAGTACTTC. Using reference TRBV5-6 and TRBJ2-5 for the parts outside the CDR3, the full variable domain is DAGVTQSPTHLIKTRGQQVTLRCSPKSGHDTVSWYQQALGQGPQFIFQYYEEEERQRGNFPDRFSGHQFPNYSSELNVNALLLGDSALYLCASSQDGTSGGQETQYFGPGTRLLVL.

This chain joins TRBV30 and TRBJ2-1; 11 nucleotides align to TRBD1. Losses at the gene ends were 4 bases for V and 6 bases for J; bases not matched to a gene: 2. Germline V lookup: CDR1 GTSNPN, CDR2 SVGIG (reference sequence). The CDR3 runs to 13 residues. The CDR3: CAWTGTGGNEQFF. As DNA, the CDR3 is TGTGCCTGGACCGGGACAGGGGGCAATGAGCAGTTCTTC.

The chain carries TRBV7-9 and TRBJ2-7; D may be TRBD1 (5 bases). Trimming shortened V by 5 bases and J by 2 bases, and 7 bases separated the two germline ends. The length of the CDR3 is 12 residues. The germline CDR1 and CDR2 sequences are SEHNR and FQNEAQ (reference sequence). CDR3 in amino acids: CASSPTAYEQYF. The CDR3, as DNA: TGTGCCAGCAGCCCGACAGCCTACGAGCAGTACTTC.

This chain links TRBV7-9 with TRBJ2-5, with D possibly TRBD2 on 6 matching bases. V was shortened by 5 bases and J by 1 base, with 11 bases between the two germline ends. CDR3 size: 14 residues. The germline V gene has CDR1 SEHNR and CDR2 FQNEAQ (reference sequence). The chain's CDR3 is CASSARDSQETQYF. CDR3 in DNA: TGTGCCAGCAGCGCCCGGGACTCCCAAGAGACCCAGTACTTC.

The rearrangement uses TRBV28 and TRBJ1-4; D perhaps matches TRBD1 (5 bases). The V and J ends lost 6 bases and 3 bases respectively, with 11 bases between them. The germline CDR1 and CDR2 sequences are MDHEN and SYDVKM. The CDR3 spans 14 residues. CDR3 residues: CASRTSGSNEKLFF. The CDR3 DNA follows: TGTGCCAGCAGGACCTCAGGGTCTAATGAAAAACTGTTTTTT.

This clone was seen once. The rearrangement links TRBV29-1 to TRBJ1-2; D is perhaps TRBD1 (6 bases). Per the germline V gene, CDR1 is SQVTM and CDR2 is ANQGSEA. Trimming left V 2 bases short and J 4 bases short, with 14 bases between. CDR3 length: 14 amino acids. DNA of the CDR3: TGCAGCGTTGAAATGCTCACAGGGACCTATGGCTACACCTTC. Residues: CSVEMLTGTYGYTF.

This chain uses TRBV6-5 with TRBJ2-3; 9 bases align to TRBD2. The CDR3 extends over 15 amino acids. The V gene's germline CDR1 is MNHEY and CDR2 SVGAGI. Trimming took 2 bases from V and 6 from J; bases not matched to a gene: 6. The CDR3 nucleotides read TGTGCCAGCAGTTACGGCGGGGGGGCTGGGGATACGCAGTATTTT. This gives the protein CASSYGGGAGDTQYF.

This clone was detected once. CDR3 loop: CSVLGQTYEQYF. The CDR3 DNA reads TGCAGCGTTCTCGGGCAGACCTACGAGCAGTACTTC. The genes are TRBV29-1 and TRBJ2-7; D is ambiguous. Germline V gives CDR1 SQVTM, CDR2 ANQGSEA. Trimming took off 5 bases at V and 2 bases at J, with 10 bases between the two ends. There are 12 residues in the CDR3.

The rearrangement uses TRBV21-1 and TRBJ2-7; the table's D call of TRBD2 was not tested on the DNA. TRBV21-1 is marked as a pseudogene. The CDR3 is 17 amino acids. CDR3 in amino acids: CASSKEGRGTSTYEQYF. CDR3 sequence (DNA): TGTGCCAGCAGCAAAGAAGGGAGGGGCACTTCTACCTACGAGCAGTACTTC.

The chain joins TRBV7-9 to TRBJ1-1; TRBD1 matches 7 bases. This CDR3 spans 17 amino acids. V was clipped by 0 bases and J by 4 bases; unmatched bases: 11. The germline CDR1 and CDR2 sequences are SEHNR and FQNEAQ (reference sequence). CDR3 DNA: TGTGCCAGCAGCTTAGCTACCGGGGACAGCTGGGGCACTGAAGCTTTCTTT. Its translation: CASSLATGDSWGTEAFF. Complete variable domain (other parts from reference TRBV7-9 and TRBJ1-1): DTGVSQNPRHKITKRGQNVTFRCDPISEHNRLYWYRQTLGQGPEFLTYFQNEAQLEKSRLLSDRFSAERPKGSFSTLEIQRTEQGDSAMYLCASSLATGDSWGTEAFFGQGTRLTVV.

The table lists this clone with a few counts. This CDR3 reads CASSAGTSGGQETQYF. The CDR3 nucleotides read TGTGCCAGCAGCGCGGGGACTAGCGGGGGGCAAGAGACCCAGTACTTC. The chain joins TRBV6-4 to TRBJ2-5, with 15 bases matching TRBD2. Germline V gene lookup returns CDR1 MRHNA and CDR2 SNTAGT. The CDR3 runs to 16 residues. V was pared by 6 bases and J by 2 bases, with 4 bases of the junction left unmatched.

The rearrangement links TRBV11-2 to TRBJ2-7, with D perhaps assigned TRBD1 or TRBD2 (6 bases each). Trimming left V 1 base short and J 3 bases short, with 13 bases between. This CDR3 comprises 15 residues. Looked up from germline, CDR1 is SGHAT and CDR2 is FQNNGV. The CDR3 coding sequence is TGTGCCAGCAGCTTAGGAGGGGGGTCGGACTACGAGCAGTACTTC. Protein product: CASSLGGGSDYEQYF. Full variable domain (missing parts from reference TRBV11-2 and TRBJ2-7): EAGVAQSPRYKIIEKRQSVAFWCNPISGHATLYWYQQILGQGPKLLIQFQNNGVVDDSQLPKDRFSAERLKGVDSTLKIQPAKLEDSAVYLCASSLGGGSDYEQYFGPGTRLTVT.

The CDR3 reads CSVVGAGGGDPYEQYF. The CDR3 DNA follows: TGCAGCGTTGTAGGAGCGGGGGGCGGTGATCCTTACGAGCAGTACTTC. This rearrangement joins TRBV29-1 to TRBJ2-7; 9 nucleotides align to TRBD2. The V segment lost 4 bases and the J segment 4 bases; nucleotides outside the gene matches: 14. Germline assignment: CDR1 SQVTM and CDR2 ANQGSEA. The CDR3 extends over 16 amino acids.

The chain uses TRBV4-1 and TRBJ2-5, with D possibly being TRBD1 or TRBD2 (5 bases each). The V end was cut by 3 bases, the J end by 7 bases, with 18 bases between. This CDR3 spans 15 amino acids. CDR1 is MGHRA, CDR2 YSYEKL, per germline. CDR3 DNA: TGCGCCAGCAGCCAGCCCATGGGACCCGGCGGGACCCAGTACTTC. This translates into CASSQPMGPGGTQYF.

The chain is built from TRBV4-2 and TRBJ2-5; D could derive from TRBD1 or TRBD2 (5 bases each). The germline V gene has CDR1 LGHNA and CDR2 YNFKEQ. This CDR3 has 15 residues. Trimming took 8 bases from V and 1 from J, leaving 17 bases between them. The CDR3 nucleotides read TGTGCCAGCGAAGGCCCACGGGGCCCCCAAGAGACCCAGTACTTC. It codes for CASEGPRGPQETQYF.

This chain uses TRBV30 with TRBJ2-7; 9 nucleotides align to TRBD1. Per germline, CDR1 GTSNPN and CDR2 SVGIG (reference sequence). CDR3 length equals 15 residues. V was clipped by 1 base and J by 1 base; unmatched bases: 5. The CDR3 nucleotides are TGTGCCTGGAGTGCCGGGACAGGGTCATCCTACGAGCAGTACTTC. The encoded protein is CAWSAGTGSSYEQYF.

The chain recombines TRBV5-5 with TRBJ2-3, with 14 nucleotides matching TRBD2. This CDR3 is 15 amino acids long. V shed 4 bases and J 7 bases; nucleotides not matched to a gene: 5. Per germline, CDR1 SGHKS and CDR2 YYEKEE (reference sequence). This CDR3 reads CASSKGLAGAYTQYF. The CDR3 nucleotides are TGTGCCAGCAGCAAGGGACTAGCGGGGGCCTATACGCAGTATTTT. Filled out from reference TRBV5-5 and TRBJ2-3, the complete variable domain reads DAGVTQSPTHLIKTRGQQVTLRCSPISGHKSVSWYQQVLGQGPQFIFQYYEKEERGRGNFPDRFSARQFPNYSSELNVNALLLGDSALYLCASSKGLAGAYTQYFGPGTRLTVL.

The chain recombines TRBV6-1 with TRBJ2-2; tentatively, D is TRBD1 or TRBD2 (5 bases each). CDR1 MNHNS and CDR2 SASEGT come from the germline V gene. Trimming cost V 3 bases and J 3 bases, with 11 bases left between them. The CDR3 is made up of 15 amino acids. The CDR3 is CASSETGPDTGELFF. CDR3 nucleotides: TGTGCCAGCAGTGAGACGGGACCGGACACCGGGGAGCTGTTTTTT.

The V and J genes are TRBV4-2 and TRBJ2-7, with TRBD1 identical over 7 bases. The CDR3 covers 15 residues. J lost 6 bases, V lost 0 bases, and 8 bases had no gene match. Germline V CDR1 and CDR2: LGHNA, YNFKEQ. For the CDR3, the DNA is TGTGCCAGCAGCCAAGATAGAGAGGGGGCGGGCGAGCAGTACTTC. Residues: CASSQDREGAGEQYF.

This clone appeared a single time. V gene TRBV13 combines with J gene TRBJ2-2; possible D gene TRBD1, 6 bases. The germline V gene has CDR1 PRHDT and CDR2 FYEKMQ (reference sequence). The V and J ends lost 2 bases and 14 bases respectively, with 18 bases between them. The CDR3 totals 14 residues. CDR3 bases: TGTGCCAGCAGCTTAAGGGGGATCGAAGACAAACTGTTTTTT. Translated, it gives CASSLRGIEDKLFF. The full variable domain, rest sourced from reference TRBV13 and TRBJ2-2, is AAGVIQSPRHLIKEKRETATLKCYPIPRHDTVYWYQQGPGQDPQFLISFYEKMQSDKGSIPDRFSAQQFSDYHSELNMSSLELGDSALYFCASSLRGIEDKLFFGEGSRLTVL.

The chain recombines TRBV7-9 with TRBJ2-1, with D possibly matching TRBD1 (6 bases). Germline V gives CDR1 SEHNR, CDR2 FQNEAQ (reference sequence). V was clipped by 5 bases and J by 3 bases, with 8 bases between them. This CDR3 region has 13 residues. CDR3 amino acids: CASSLDSYNEQFF. DNA of the CDR3: TGTGCCAGCAGCCTGGACAGCTACAATGAGCAGTTCTTC.